The T cell receptor beta chain described here comes from a study of chemoradiotherapy in HPV16-positive cancers. Over chemoradiotherapy, repertoires were sampled more than once. Study results and caveats: Better recurrence-free survival went with HPV-responsive T-cell expansion in HPV16-positive patients. Candidate HPV-specific clones and E7-related TCR motifs grew in tumor during treatment. The functional HPV-specific definition rests on just two HPV16-positive patients.

Per germline, CDR1 SGHTA and CDR2 FQGNSA. With 4 bases clipped from V and 0 bases from J, the junction kept 14 bases outside the gene matches. The CDR3 covers 18 residues. In its sample, this clone was seen a few times. Antigen: not known. Assay used: immunoSEQ multiplex PCR; TCRdb lists only in-frame clones, some missing. The table lists 15,000 to 20,000 clones, about 73% of them singletons, with 8% in the top ten. The specimen comprised tumor tissue, sampled from a patient who underwent chemoradiotherapy. The receptor was derived from a human donor with HPV-associated anogenital cancer. The chain couples TRBV7-2 to TRBJ2-7; 8 positions agree with TRBD1. CDR3 in DNA: TGTGCCAGCAGCTGGAAGAGCCCATGGACAGGGAACTCCTACGAGCAGTACTTC. Amino acids: CASSWKSPWTGNSYEQYF.